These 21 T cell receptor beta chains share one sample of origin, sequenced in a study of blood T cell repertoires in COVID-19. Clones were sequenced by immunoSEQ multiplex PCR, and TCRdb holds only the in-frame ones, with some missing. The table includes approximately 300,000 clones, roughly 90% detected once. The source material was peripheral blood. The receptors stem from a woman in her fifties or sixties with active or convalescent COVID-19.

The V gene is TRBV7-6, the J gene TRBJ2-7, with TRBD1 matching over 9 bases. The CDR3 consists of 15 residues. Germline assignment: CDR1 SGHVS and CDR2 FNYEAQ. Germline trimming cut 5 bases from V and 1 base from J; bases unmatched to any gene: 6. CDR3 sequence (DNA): TGTGCCAGCAGCCACCCCGGGACAGGGTCCTACGAGCAGTACTTC. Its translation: CASSHPGTGSYEQYF.

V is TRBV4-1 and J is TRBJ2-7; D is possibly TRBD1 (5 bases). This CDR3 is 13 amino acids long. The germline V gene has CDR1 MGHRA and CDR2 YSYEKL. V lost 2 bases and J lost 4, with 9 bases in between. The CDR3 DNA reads TGCGCCAGCAGCCAACAAGGGGTATACGAGCAGTACTTC. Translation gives CASSQQGVYEQYF.

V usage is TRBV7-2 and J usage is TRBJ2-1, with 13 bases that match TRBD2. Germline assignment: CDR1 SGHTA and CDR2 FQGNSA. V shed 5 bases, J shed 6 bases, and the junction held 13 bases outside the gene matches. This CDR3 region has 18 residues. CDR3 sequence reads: CASSRKTPGLAGINEQFF. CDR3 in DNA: TGTGCCAGCAGCAGAAAAACCCCGGGACTAGCGGGAATCAATGAGCAGTTCTTC.

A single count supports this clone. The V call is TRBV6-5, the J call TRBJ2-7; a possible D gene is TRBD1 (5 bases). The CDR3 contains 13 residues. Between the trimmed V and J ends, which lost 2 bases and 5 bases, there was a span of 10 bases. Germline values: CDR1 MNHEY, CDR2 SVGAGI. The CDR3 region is CASSYRQGHEQYF. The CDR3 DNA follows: TGTGCCAGCAGTTACCGGCAGGGCCACGAGCAGTACTTC.

The DNA for the CDR3 is TGTGCCAGCAGCCCCAAGGGGGACAGGGCTACTGAAGCTTTCTTT. This gives the protein CASSPKGDRATEAFF. J is TRBJ1-1 and V is TRBV9; 9 bases fit TRBD1. CDR1 and CDR2 from the germline V gene are SGDLS and YYNGEE. J gave up 5 bases and V 4 bases, and 9 bases lay outside the gene matches. CDR3 length equals 15 residues.

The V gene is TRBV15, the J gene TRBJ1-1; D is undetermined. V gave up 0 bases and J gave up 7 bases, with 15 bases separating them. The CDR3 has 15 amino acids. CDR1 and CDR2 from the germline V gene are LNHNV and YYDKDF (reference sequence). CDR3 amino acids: CATSREINTELEAFF. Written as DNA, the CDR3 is TGTGCCACCAGCAGAGAGATTAATACGGAGCTTGAAGCTTTCTTT.

This CDR3 is CASSESREGRWNQPQHF. Here the CDR3 DNA reads TGTGCCAGCAGTGAGAGCAGGGAAGGAAGGTGGAATCAGCCCCAGCATTTT. The rearrangement uses TRBV6-1 and TRBJ1-5, with TRBD1 as a possible D gene (5 bases). V was cut by 3 bases and J by 4 bases, with 19 bases left in between. The CDR3 totals 17 residues. Germline loops: CDR1 MNHNS, CDR2 SASEGT.

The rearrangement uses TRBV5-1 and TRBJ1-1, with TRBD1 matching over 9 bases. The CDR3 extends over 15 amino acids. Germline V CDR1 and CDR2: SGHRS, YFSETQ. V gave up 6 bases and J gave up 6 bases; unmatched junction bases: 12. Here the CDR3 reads CASTNHRGPPSEAFF. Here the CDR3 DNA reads TGCGCCAGCACCAACCACAGGGGGCCCCCCTCTGAAGCTTTCTTT.

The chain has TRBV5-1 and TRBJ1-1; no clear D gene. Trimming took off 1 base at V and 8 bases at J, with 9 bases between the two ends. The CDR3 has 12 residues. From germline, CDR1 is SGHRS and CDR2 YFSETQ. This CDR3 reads CASSLFEGEAFF. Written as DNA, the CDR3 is TGCGCCAGCAGCTTGTTTGAGGGAGAAGCTTTCTTT.

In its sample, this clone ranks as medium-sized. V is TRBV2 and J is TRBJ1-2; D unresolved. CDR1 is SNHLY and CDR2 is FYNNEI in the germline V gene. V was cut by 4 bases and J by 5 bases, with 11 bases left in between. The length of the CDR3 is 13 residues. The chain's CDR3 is CASSAKREYGYTF. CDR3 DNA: TGTGCCAGCAGTGCCAAACGGGAGTATGGCTACACCTTC.

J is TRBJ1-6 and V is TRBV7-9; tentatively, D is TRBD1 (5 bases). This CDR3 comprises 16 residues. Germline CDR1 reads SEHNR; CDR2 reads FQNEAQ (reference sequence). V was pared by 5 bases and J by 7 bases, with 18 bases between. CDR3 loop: CASSPVGGTGNSPLHF. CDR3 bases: TGTGCCAGCAGCCCTGTCGGGGGTACGGGCAATTCACCCCTCCACTTT.

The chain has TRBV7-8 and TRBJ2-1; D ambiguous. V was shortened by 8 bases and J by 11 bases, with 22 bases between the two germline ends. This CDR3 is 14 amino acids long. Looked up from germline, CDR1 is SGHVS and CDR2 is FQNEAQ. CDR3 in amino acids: CASGLLTDIAKQFF. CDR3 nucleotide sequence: TGTGCCAGCGGCCTGCTCACAGACATTGCTAAGCAGTTCTTC. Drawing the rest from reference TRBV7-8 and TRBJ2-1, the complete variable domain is GAGVSQSPRYKVAKRGQDVALRCDPISGHVSLFWYQQALGQGPEFLTYFQNEAQLDKSGLPSDRFFAERPEGSVSTLKIQRTQQEDSAVYLCASGLLTDIAKQFFGPGTRLTVL.

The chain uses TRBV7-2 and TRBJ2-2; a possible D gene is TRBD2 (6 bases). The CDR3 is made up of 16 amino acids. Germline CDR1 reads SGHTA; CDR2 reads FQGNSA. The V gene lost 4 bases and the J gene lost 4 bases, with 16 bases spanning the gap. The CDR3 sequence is CASSSAGRIGTGELFF. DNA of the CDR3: TGTGCCAGCAGCTCCGCGGGGCGTATAGGCACCGGGGAGCTGTTTTTT.

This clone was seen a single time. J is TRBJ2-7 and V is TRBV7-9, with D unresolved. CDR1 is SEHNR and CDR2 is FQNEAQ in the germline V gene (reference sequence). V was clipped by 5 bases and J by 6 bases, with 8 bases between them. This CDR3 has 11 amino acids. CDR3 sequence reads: CASSAESEQYF. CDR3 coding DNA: TGTGCCAGCAGCGCCGAGTCCGAGCAGTACTTC. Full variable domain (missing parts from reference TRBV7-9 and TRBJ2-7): DTGVSQNPRHKITKRGQNVTFRCDPISEHNRLYWYRQTLGQGPEFLTYFQNEAQLEKSRLLSDRFSAERPKGSFSTLEIQRTEQGDSAMYLCASSAESEQYFGPGTRLTVT.

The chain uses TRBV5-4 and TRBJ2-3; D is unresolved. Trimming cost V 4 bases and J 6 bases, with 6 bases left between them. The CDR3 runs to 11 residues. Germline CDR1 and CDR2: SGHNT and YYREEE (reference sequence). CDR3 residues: CASSLVDTQYF. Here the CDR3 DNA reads TGTGCCAGCAGCCTAGTGGATACGCAGTATTTT.

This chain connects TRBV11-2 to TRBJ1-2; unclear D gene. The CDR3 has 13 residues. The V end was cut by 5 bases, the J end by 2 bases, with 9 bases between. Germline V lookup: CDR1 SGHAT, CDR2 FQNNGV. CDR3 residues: CASSPNTNYGYTF. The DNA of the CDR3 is TGTGCCAGCAGCCCGAACACAAACTATGGCTACACCTTC. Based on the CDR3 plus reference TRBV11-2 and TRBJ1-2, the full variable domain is EAGVAQSPRYKIIEKRQSVAFWCNPISGHATLYWYQQILGQGPKLLIQFQNNGVVDDSQLPKDRFSAERLKGVDSTLKIQPAKLEDSAVYLCASSPNTNYGYTFGSGTRLTVV.

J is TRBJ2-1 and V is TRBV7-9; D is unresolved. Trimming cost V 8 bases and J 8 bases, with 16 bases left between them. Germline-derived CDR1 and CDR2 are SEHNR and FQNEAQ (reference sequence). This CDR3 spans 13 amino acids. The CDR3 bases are TGTGCCAGCTCCCCGTATGGCGAGGATGAGCAGTTCTTC. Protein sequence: CASSPYGEDEQFF.

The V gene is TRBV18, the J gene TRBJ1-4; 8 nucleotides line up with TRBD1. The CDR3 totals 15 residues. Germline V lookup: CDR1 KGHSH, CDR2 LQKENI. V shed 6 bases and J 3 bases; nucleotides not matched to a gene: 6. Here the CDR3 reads CASSRVRGPNEKLFF. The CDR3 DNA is TGTGCCAGCTCCCGTGTCAGGGGGCCTAATGAAAAACTGTTTTTT.

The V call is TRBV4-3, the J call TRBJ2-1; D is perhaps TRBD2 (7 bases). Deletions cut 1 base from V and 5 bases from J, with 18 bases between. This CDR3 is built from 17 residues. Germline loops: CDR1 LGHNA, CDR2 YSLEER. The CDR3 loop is CASSQVPWGGPHNEQFF. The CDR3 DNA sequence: TGCGCCAGCAGCCAAGTGCCCTGGGGGGGCCCCCACAATGAGCAGTTCTTC.

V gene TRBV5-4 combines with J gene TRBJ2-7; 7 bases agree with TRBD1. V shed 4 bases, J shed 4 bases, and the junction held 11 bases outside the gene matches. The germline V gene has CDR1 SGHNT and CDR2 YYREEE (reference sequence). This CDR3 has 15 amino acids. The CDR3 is CASSDGAGGSYEQYF. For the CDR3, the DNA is TGTGCCAGCAGCGACGGGGCAGGGGGATCATACGAGCAGTACTTC.

CDR3 sequence: CASSPGGDEQFF. The CDR3 nucleotides are TGTGCCAGCTCACCAGGGGGGGATGAGCAGTTCTTC. The V call is TRBV18, the J call TRBJ2-1, with TRBD2 matching 7 bases. CDR3 size: 12 residues. V shed 2 bases, J shed 8 bases, and the junction held 0 bases outside the gene matches. Per germline, CDR1 KGHSH and CDR2 LQKENI.